This T cell receptor beta chain was captured by sequencing in a study of blood T cells in healthy people across ages. Study-wide results and limits: In older individuals, TCR beta diversity per million T cells was lower, falling roughly linearly with age. Leaving the PBMCs unsorted stopped any conclusive comparison of naive versus antigen-experienced cells.

Per the germline V gene, CDR1 is SGHRS and CDR2 is YFSETQ. There are 18 residues in the CDR3. Primed by a sample-barcoded 5' primer and a J-beta primer mix, a second PCR proceeded for 7 to 11 cycles. All cDNA molecules were each tagged by a template-switch adaptor with 12 random nucleotides. Using its own MiXCR run on the 5' RACE reads, TCRdb lists one record per CDR3 protein. Among about 580,000 distinct CDR3 sequences, around half were seen once, and the ten largest hold roughly 25%. Remarks on this clonotype: The target antigen is unknown. Germline and junction disagree at one end, which may indicate a read error.

The sequence was obtained from an elderly man in good health. The chain joins TRBV5-1 to TRBJ2-3; 11 positions agree with TRBD2. Material for sequencing was blood. The CDR3 spells CASSPPGLADFGTDTRYF. The CDR3 DNA reads TGCGCCAGCAGCCCGCCGGGACTAGCGGACTTCGGGACAGATACGCGGTATTTT.